These 30 T cell receptor beta chains originate from one sample sequenced in a study of T cells in Graves' hyperthyroidism and ophthalmopathy. TCR beta CDR3 region amplification was performed from RNA transcripts. TCR CDR3 regions were first amplified by RT-PCR with HTBI primers. TCRdb reprocessed the multiplex PCR reads via MiXCR and lists one record per CDR3 protein. The sample shows about 410,000 distinct CDR3 sequences, about 15% of them seen only once. The sequenced sample was blood. Receptors originate from a man aged 18 to 30 with Graves' ophthalmopathy.

This clonotype was recorded many times. The chain is built from TRBV7-9 and TRBJ2-3, with 9 bases matching TRBD1. CDR1 is SEHNR and CDR2 is FQNEAQ in the germline V gene (reference sequence). The CDR3 consists of 14 residues. V was pared by 5 bases and J by 6 bases, with 6 bases of the junction left unmatched. The chain's CDR3 is CASSITGGWDTQYF. DNA for the CDR3: TGTGCCAGCAGCATAACAGGGGGCTGGGATACGCAGTATTTT.

In this sample, this clonotype turned up a few times. CDR3 amino acids: CASSDGSTTYEQYF. The CDR3 DNA sequence: TGCGCCAGCAGTGACGGATCTACGACCTACGAGCAGTACTTC. The rearrangement links TRBV10-2 to TRBJ2-7; D gene uncertain. V lost 3 bases and J 2 bases, leaving 11 bases between the germline ends. The germline V gene encodes CDR1 WSHSY and CDR2 SAAADI. This CDR3 has 14 residues.

This sequence joins TRBV4-1 and TRBJ2-3, with TRBD1 matching over 7 bases. Germline lookup yields CDR1 MGHRA and CDR2 YSYEKL. Trimming cost V 1 base and J 6 bases; bases outside gene matches: 7. The CDR3 contains 15 residues. Written as DNA, the CDR3 is TGCGCCAGCAGCCAAGCAGGACAGGAACATGATACGCAGTATTTT. Amino acids: CASSQAGQEHDTQYF.

This clonotype appeared once. The V call is TRBV11-1, the J call TRBJ2-7, with 7 bases fitting TRBD1. J lost 7 bases, V lost 7 bases, and 13 bases had no gene match. Germline V CDR1 and CDR2: SGHAT, FQDESV (reference sequence). The CDR3 has 14 residues. CDR3 amino acids: CASTPGGRPLEQYF. DNA of the CDR3: TGTGCCAGCACCCCAGGGGGTCGCCCTTTGGAGCAGTACTTC. The full variable domain, in which reference TRBV11-1 and TRBJ2-7 provide the parts outside the CDR3, is EAEVAQSPRYKITEKSQAVAFWCDPISGHATLYWYRQILGQGPELLVQFQDESVVDDSQLPKDRFSAERLKGVDSTLKIQPAELGDSAMYLCASTPGGRPLEQYFGPGTRLTVT.

This chain joins TRBV6-5 and TRBJ2-1; possibly TRBD1 or TRBD2 for D (5 bases each). The germline gives CDR1 MNHEY, CDR2 SVGAGI. The CDR3 extends over 14 amino acids. Trimming removed 4 bases at V and 9 bases at J, with 16 bases between. This chain's CDR3 is CASSSGTPEGEQFF. DNA for the CDR3: TGTGCCAGCAGTTCCGGGACCCCCGAGGGTGAGCAGTTCTTC.

J is TRBJ2-5 and V is TRBV6-5; D is ambiguous. With 2 bases removed from V and 5 bases from J, the gap between germline ends came to 9 bases. CDR3 length equals 13 residues. CDR1 and CDR2 from the germline V gene are MNHEY and SVGAGI. The CDR3 DNA reads TGTGCCAGCAGTTACCGTCTCTGGGAGACCCAGTACTTC. Translation: CASSYRLWETQYF.

The table lists this clonotype with many counts. The chain couples TRBV11-1 to TRBJ2-1, with D perhaps matching TRBD2 (6 bases). V was cut by 5 bases and J by 8 bases, with 25 bases left in between. The CDR3 length is 17 residues. The germline V gene encodes CDR1 SGHAT and CDR2 FQDESV (reference sequence). CDR3 sequence (DNA): TGTGCCAGCAGCCCATTTCCATCGGGAGTTGTAGCGGATGAGCAGTTCTTC. Translated: CASSPFPSGVVADEQFF.

This clonotype was found many times. The V and J genes are TRBV24-1 and TRBJ2-5; 15 bases align to TRBD2. This CDR3 comprises 15 residues. The V and J ends lost 4 bases and 5 bases, in that order; junction bases with no gene match: 1. Germline V CDR1 and CDR2: KGHDR, SFDVKD. CDR3 loop: CATSEGTSGRETQYF. The CDR3 DNA reads as TGTGCCACCAGTGAAGGGACTAGCGGGAGGGAGACCCAGTACTTC.

This clonotype was found many times. This chain links TRBV12-3 or TRBV12-4 with TRBJ2-3; TRBD2 agrees at 7 bases. V shed 2 bases and J 4 bases; nucleotides not matched to a gene: 3. The CDR3 loop spans 14 amino acids. This CDR3 reads CASSLRGRADTQYF. The CDR3 DNA sequence: TGTGCCAGCAGTTTACGTGGGAGGGCAGATACGCAGTATTTT.

The chain joins TRBV7-9 to TRBJ1-4, with 8 positions matching TRBD1. This CDR3 region has 15 residues. Germline values: CDR1 SEHNR, CDR2 FQNEAQ (reference sequence). V shed 5 bases and J 5 bases; nucleotides not matched to a gene: 7. The CDR3 DNA follows: TGTGCCAGCAGCCCCTCGACAGGGGTGAATGAAAAACTGTTTTTT. Translated: CASSPSTGVNEKLFF.

This clonotype was observed many times. The chain joins TRBV13 to TRBJ1-5; 10 bases fit TRBD1. The CDR3 is made up of 16 amino acids. J gave up 5 bases and V 5 bases, and 9 bases lay outside the gene matches. Per germline, CDR1 PRHDT and CDR2 FYEKMQ (reference sequence). This CDR3 reads CASSQAGTGVDQPQHF. In DNA form, the CDR3 reads TGTGCCAGCAGCCAAGCCGGGACAGGGGTCGATCAGCCCCAGCATTTT.

This clonotype came up many times. Written as DNA, the CDR3 is TGTGCCAGCAGCCAAGACCTGGAGACTGAAGCTTTCTTT. This gives the protein CASSQDLETEAFF. The chain has TRBV3-1 and TRBJ1-1; no firm D call. Trimming stripped 0 bases from V and 5 bases from J, with 7 bases between. Looked up from germline, CDR1 is LGHDT and CDR2 is YNNKEL (reference sequence). The CDR3 runs 13 residues.

This clonotype was picked up many times. The V and J genes are TRBV6-1 and TRBJ2-7; D is possibly TRBD1 (7 bases). Germline V gives CDR1 MNHNS, CDR2 SASEGT. V dropped 6 bases and J dropped 3 bases, with 12 bases sitting between them. The CDR3 totals 13 residues. The CDR3 DNA follows: TGTGCCAGCAGGGGGGGACAGAACTACGAGCAGTACTTC. It translates to CASRGGQNYEQYF.

This clonotype was observed a handful of times. This chain connects TRBV4-1 to TRBJ1-6; a possible D gene is TRBD1 (6 bases). V was pared by 3 bases and J by 7 bases, with 13 bases between. CDR1 is MGHRA, CDR2 YSYEKL, per germline. The CDR3 sequence is 15 residues long. CDR3 residues: CASSHPQGRNSPLHF. Here the CDR3 DNA reads TGCGCCAGCAGCCATCCACAGGGTAGGAATTCACCCCTCCACTTT.

This clonotype came up many times. The CDR3 DNA reads as TGTGCCAGCAGCTTAACTACAGGGGTCGGGGATACGCAGTATTTT. It translates to CASSLTTGVGDTQYF. The chain joins TRBV7-2 to TRBJ2-3, with 7 positions matching TRBD1. This CDR3 spans 15 amino acids. V gave up 2 bases and J gave up 6 bases; unmatched junction bases: 8. Germline CDR1 SGHTA, CDR2 FQGNSA.

This clonotype has at least ten counts. CDR3 sequence reads: CASSLVRGDETEAFF. CDR3 bases: TGCGCCAGCAGCTTGGTTAGGGGGGATGAGACTGAAGCTTTCTTT. The chain is built from TRBV5-1 and TRBJ1-1; TRBD1 might be the D (6 bases). Trimming removed 0 bases at V and 5 bases at J, with 14 bases between. The CDR3 has 15 amino acids. CDR1 is SGHRS, CDR2 YFSETQ, per germline.

This clonotype came up many times. This sequence joins TRBV3-1 and TRBJ2-5; 9 positions match TRBD1. Germline CDR1 reads LGHDT; CDR2 reads YNNKEL (reference sequence). This CDR3 contains 16 residues. V shed 5 bases and J 2 bases; nucleotides not matched to a gene: 9. As DNA, the CDR3 is TGTGCCAGCAGCTATCGACAGGGGGTGGGACAAGAGACCCAGTACTTC. Amino acids: CASSYRQGVGQETQYF.

This clonotype appeared a few times. V gene TRBV18 combines with J gene TRBJ2-5; possible D gene TRBD1, 7 bases. Trimming left V 6 bases short and J 3 bases short, with 14 bases between. Germline values: CDR1 KGHSH, CDR2 LQKENI. This CDR3 comprises 14 residues. The CDR3 bases are TGTGCCAGCTCCAGGGGGGCGACAGAAGAGACCCAGTACTTC. Its protein product is CASSRGATEETQYF. Full variable domain (missing parts from reference TRBV18 and TRBJ2-5): NAGVMQNPRHLVRRRGQEARLRCSPMKGHSHVYWYRQLPEEGLKFMVYLQKENIIDESGMPKERFSAEFPKEGPSILRIQQVVRGDSAAYFCASSRGATEETQYFGPGTRLLVL.

This clonotype appeared many times. The chain combines TRBV7-9 with TRBJ1-2, with D unclear. V gave up 5 bases and J gave up 0 bases, with 13 bases separating them. In germline, CDR1 is SEHNR, CDR2 FQNEAQ (reference sequence). This CDR3 contains 15 residues. The CDR3: CASSHSGVTNYGYTF. In DNA form, the CDR3 reads TGTGCCAGCAGCCACTCCGGGGTTACTAACTATGGCTACACCTTC.

In this sample, this clonotype turned up a few times. The chain employs TRBV11-3 and TRBJ2-6, with 9 bases that match TRBD2. The germline V gene encodes CDR1 SGHNT and CDR2 YENEEA. J was trimmed by 2 bases and V by 5 bases; bases with no gene match: 1. The CDR3 loop spans 15 amino acids. The CDR3 DNA reads TGTGCCAGCAGCGTAGCGGGGGCTGGGGCCAACGTCCTGACTTTC. This gives the protein CASSVAGAGANVLTF.

This clonotype was counted ten times or more. The chain links TRBV30 to TRBJ2-7, with 8 nucleotides matching TRBD2. J was trimmed by 9 bases and V by 4 bases; bases with no gene match: 8. Per the germline V gene, CDR1 is GTSNPN and CDR2 is SVGIG (reference sequence). The CDR3 is 12 residues long. CDR3 DNA: TGTGCCTGGAATCCAGCGGGAGTAGGGCAGTACTTC. Its translation is CAWNPAGVGQYF.

There are many counts of this clonotype. The chain uses TRBV10-1 and TRBJ1-1; no clear D. The CDR3 has 13 residues. The germline V gene encodes CDR1 WNHNN and CDR2 SYGVQD (reference sequence). The V end lost 3 bases, the J end lost 6 bases, and 11 bases lay between the germline ends. CDR3 protein: CASSDNPYAEAFF. The CDR3 DNA reads as TGCGCCAGCAGTGACAACCCCTACGCTGAAGCTTTCTTT.

This clonotype was observed many times. The chain is built from TRBV7-2 and TRBJ2-1; D may be TRBD1 (5 bases). Germline V lookup: CDR1 SGHTA, CDR2 FQGNSA. The CDR3 extends over 15 amino acids. V shed 5 bases and J shed 0 bases, with 11 bases lying between them. CDR3 loop: CASSTWGSSYNEQFF. Here the CDR3 DNA reads TGTGCCAGCAGCACCTGGGGCAGCTCCTACAATGAGCAGTTCTTC.

This clonotype came up many times. The chain combines TRBV5-1 with TRBJ2-3, with D hard to call. V was trimmed by 0 bases and J by 2 bases, leaving 7 bases between them. This CDR3 has 14 amino acids. Germline-derived CDR1 and CDR2 are SGHRS and YFSETQ. CDR3 DNA: TGCGCCAGCAGCTTGGGCGGAGCCACAGATACGCAGTATTTT. Its translation is CASSLGGATDTQYF.

There are a few counts of this clonotype. The V gene is TRBV18, the J gene TRBJ1-2; weak D call: TRBD1 (5 bases). Germline values: CDR1 KGHSH, CDR2 LQKENI. Trimming shortened V by 6 bases and J by 3 bases, and 17 bases separated the two germline ends. CDR3 length equals 15 residues. The CDR3 protein is CASSPGQEAHYGYTF. The CDR3 nucleotides read TGTGCCAGCTCCCCGGGGCAGGAGGCTCACTATGGCTACACCTTC. Using reference TRBV18 and TRBJ1-2 for the parts outside the CDR3, the full variable domain is NAGVMQNPRHLVRRRGQEARLRCSPMKGHSHVYWYRQLPEEGLKFMVYLQKENIIDESGMPKERFSAEFPKEGPSILRIQQVVRGDSAAYFCASSPGQEAHYGYTFGSGTRLTVV.

The rearrangement joins TRBV5-1 to TRBJ2-7; no clear D gene. V dropped 0 bases and J dropped 5 bases, with 18 bases sitting between them. Germline CDR1 reads SGHRS; CDR2 reads YFSETQ. This CDR3 has 16 residues. As DNA, the CDR3 is TGCGCCAGCAGCTTGGGGGGTGTTATCCCCTTGGACGAGCAGTACTTC. Its protein product is CASSLGGVIPLDEQYF.

This sequence joins TRBV27 and TRBJ2-6; 8 bases are shared with TRBD2. Germline V gene sequence: CDR1 MNHEY, CDR2 SMNVEV (reference sequence). The CDR3 covers 16 residues. V was pared by 11 bases and J by 0 bases, with 9 bases of the junction left unmatched. In nucleotides, the CDR3 is TGTGCCGCCTCACGGGGGGGGGTCTCTGGGGCCAACGTCCTGACTTTC. Protein sequence: CAASRGGVSGANVLTF.

This clonotype was seen more than once but under ten times. The chain uses TRBV10-2 and TRBJ1-2; D gene ambiguous. The germline CDR1 and CDR2 sequences are WSHSY and SAAADI. This CDR3 has 13 amino acids. V lost 3 bases and J 2 bases, leaving 7 bases between the germline ends. The CDR3 DNA is TGCGCCAGCAGTGAAATTCAGAACTATGGCTACACCTTC. It is translated as CASSEIQNYGYTF.

Many counts were recorded for this clonotype. The chain is built from TRBV12-3 or TRBV12-4 and TRBJ1-4; D is unclear. The V gene lost 6 bases and the J gene lost 4 bases, with 3 bases spanning the gap. The CDR3 length is 11 residues. The CDR3 coding sequence is TGTGCCAGCAGATTTAATGAAAAACTGTTTTTT. Translating gives CASRFNEKLFF.

This clonotype has at least ten counts. V and J are TRBV16 and TRBJ2-3, with D hard to call. This CDR3 is built from 17 residues. Germline values: CDR1 KGHSY, CDR2 FQNENV. V was cut by 0 bases and J by 2 bases, with 15 bases left in between. Written as DNA, the CDR3 is TGTGCCAGCAGCCAATCGTATCAGCGACCTCCCACAGATACGCAGTATTTT. Encoded protein: CASSQSYQRPPTDTQYF.